A selection of T cell receptor beta chains follows, all from one sample in a study of identical twins. In TCRdb, the 5' RACE reads were re-called with MiXCR into one record per CDR3 protein. This sample has 1,800,000 or so distinct CDR3 sequences, with about 30% found just once. The sequenced sample consisted of cord blood. Receptor source: a newborn girl in good health. Each CDR3 is given with its conserved first and last residue. A D gene is named only where the DNA matches it firmly. The size field is filled for only some rows; it gives once, few, many or a size class.

clone size	D gene	V gene	J gene	CDR3 protein	CDR3 DNA
-	-	TRBV12-3/TRBV12-4	TRBJ2-7	CASASYGGYEQYF	TGTGCCAGCGCTTCCTACGGTGGCTACGAGCAGTACTTC
few	-	TRBV12-3/TRBV12-4	TRBJ1-2	CASNRARDTAYGYTF	TGTGCCAGCAATAGGGCCCGGGACACTGCTTATGGCTACACCTTC
-	TRBD2	TRBV20-1	TRBJ2-1	CSASKTSGIYEQFF	TGCAGTGCTAGTAAGACTAGCGGGATCTATGAGCAGTTCTTC
few	-	TRBV29-1	TRBJ2-7	CSVVGGAGPYEQYF	TGCAGCGTTGTAGGGGGCGCGGGACCCTACGAGCAGTACTTC
once	-	TRBV7-6	TRBJ1-1	CASSQVWGDEAFF	TGTGCCAGCAGCCAAGTATGGGGGGATGAAGCTTTCTTT
-	-	TRBV7-9	TRBJ2-7	CASSSDFYEQYF	TGTGCCAGCAGCTCGGACTTCTACGAGCAGTACTTC
-	-	TRBV5-1	TRBJ2-4	CASSISSAKNIQYF	TGCGCCAGCAGTATTAGCTCGGCCAAAAACATTCAGTACTTC
-	-	TRBV2	TRBJ1-5	CASRAYRVTSNQPQHF	TGTGCCAGCAGGGCCTACAGGGTTACTAGCAATCAGCCCCAGCATTTT
many	-	TRBV3-1	TRBJ2-7	CASSATFHEQYF	TGTGCCAGCAGCGCGACCTTTCACGAGCAGTACTTC
-	TRBD1	TRBV20-1	TRBJ1-5	CSASGAGQGVNQPQHF	TGCAGTGCTAGTGGTGCTGGGCAGGGGGTCAATCAGCCCCAGCATTTT
few	TRBD2	TRBV2	TRBJ2-1	CASSESSGRFIYNEQFF	TGTGCCAGCAGTGAGTCTAGCGGGAGGTTTATATACAATGAGCAGTTCTTC
few	TRBD1	TRBV20-1	TRBJ2-7	CSARYRDRSYEQYF	TGCAGTGCTAGATACCGGGACAGATCCTACGAGCAGTACTTC
few	-	TRBV6-1	TRBJ2-7	CASSDHIYEQYF	TGTGCCAGCAGTGACCATATTTACGAGCAGTACTTC
-	-	TRBV4-1	TRBJ1-2	CASSRGDVGNYGYTF	TGCGCCAGCAGCCGGGGGGACGTGGGGAACTATGGCTACACCTTC
-	-	TRBV12-3/TRBV12-4	TRBJ2-2	CASSLQEGGELFF	TGTGCCAGCAGCCTACAGGAGGGCGGGGAGCTGTTTTTT
few	-	TRBV7-2	TRBJ2-5	CASSLELGSNNEQYF	TGTGCCAGCAGCTTAGAGCTCGGCTCGAACAATGAGCAGTACTTC
-	-	TRBV3-1	TRBJ2-4	CASSRGSTRGTGNIQYF	TGTGCCAGCAGCCGAGGATCGACAAGGGGCACGGGAAACATTCAGTACTTC
-	TRBD1	TRBV6-6	TRBJ1-1	CASSHGTGLNTEAFF	TGTGCCAGCAGCCACGGGACAGGGCTAAACACTGAAGCTTTCTTT
few	TRBD1	TRBV3-1	TRBJ1-6	CASSQRDRDYNSPLHF	TGTGCCAGCAGCCAAAGAGACAGGGACTATAATTCACCCCTCCACTTT
-	-	TRBV20-1	TRBJ1-1	CSAWGGGITEAFF	TGCAGTGCCTGGGGTGGGGGAATCACTGAAGCTTTCTTT
once	TRBD1	TRBV10-3	TRBJ1-2	CATRQGDYGYTF	TGTGCCACCCGACAGGGCGACTATGGCTACACCTTC
few	-	TRBV7-9	TRBJ1-5	CASSPTGSLGNQPQHF	TGTGCCAGCAGCCCCACAGGGTCTCTTGGCAATCAGCCCCAGCATTTT
-	-	TRBV9	TRBJ2-3	CASSPRLQGDTQYF	TGTGCCAGCAGCCCCCGCCTACAGGGAGATACGCAGTATTTT
-	-	TRBV14	TRBJ2-3	CASSQVWERTQYF	TGTGCCAGCAGCCAAGTTTGGGAGAGGACGCAGTATTTT
few	-	TRBV20-1	TRBJ1-2	CSARDGQPLYGYTF	TGCAGTGCTAGAGATGGACAGCCCCTTTATGGCTACACCTTC
-	-	TRBV20-1	TRBJ2-5	CSARMAGTSYNEQYF	TGCAGTGCTAGAATGGCGGGGACTTCCTACAATGAGCAGTACTTC
-	-	TRBV18	TRBJ1-4	CASSPPGLEKLFF	TGTGCCAGCTCACCTCCAGGGCTGGAAAAACTGTTTTTT
few	-	TRBV3-1	TRBJ2-7	CASSPSRAEQYF	TGTGCCAGCAGCCCGAGCCGGGCTGAGCAGTACTTC
few	TRBD2	TRBV4-1	TRBJ2-1	CASSQGGGRRSYNEQFF	TGCGCCAGCAGCCAAGGTGGCGGGAGGCGCTCCTACAATGAGCAGTTCTTC
-	-	TRBV10-3	TRBJ2-1	CAISDFSYNEQFF	TGTGCCATCAGTGACTTCTCCTACAATGAGCAGTTCTTC
-	TRBD1	TRBV27	TRBJ2-2	CASSLYPRTGEAGELFF	TGTGCCAGCAGTTTATATCCCCGGACAGGGGAGGCCGGGGAGCTGTTTTTT
-	-	TRBV5-1	TRBJ1-3	CASSRTDWGSGNTIYF	TGCGCCAGCAGCCGGACGGACTGGGGCTCTGGAAACACCATATATTTT
-	-	TRBV7-9	TRBJ2-5	CASSLATRQETQYF	TGTGCCAGCAGCTTAGCGACGAGGCAAGAGACCCAGTACTTC
-	TRBD1	TRBV12-3/TRBV12-4	TRBJ1-2	CASSWDRVWGYTF	TGTGCCAGCAGTTGGGACAGGGTGTGGGGCTACACCTTC
few	-	TRBV7-2	TRBJ2-7	CASSRKLADYEQYF	TGTGCCAGCAGCCGTAAATTAGCGGACTACGAGCAGTACTTC
few	-	TRBV27	TRBJ2-3	CASSSSLTDTQYF	TGTGCCAGCAGTTCCTCCCTCACAGATACGCAGTATTTT
few	-	TRBV29-1	TRBJ2-3	CSVRVHSRDTQYF	TGCAGCGTACGGGTGCATTCCCGAGATACGCAGTATTTT
-	TRBD1	TRBV5-1	TRBJ1-4	CASSPTGTEEKLFF	TGCGCCAGCAGCCCCACCGGGACAGAGGAAAAACTGTTTTTT
few	TRBD2	TRBV12-3/TRBV12-4	TRBJ2-5	CASSPYRGSGEAETQYF	TGTGCCAGCAGTCCATATCGAGGTAGCGGGGAGGCAGAGACCCAGTACTTC
few	-	TRBV20-1	TRBJ1-2	CSAGFRGTGYGYTF	TGCAGTGCTGGGTTCCGGGGGACGGGCTATGGCTACACCTTC
-	-	TRBV7-6	TRBJ1-2	CASSFDRDSTLYGYTF	TGTGCCAGCAGCTTTGATCGAGATTCCACCCTTTATGGCTACACCTTC
few	TRBD1	TRBV6-2/TRBV6-3	TRBJ2-7	CASSYQQGSRNEQYF	TGTGCCAGCAGTTACCAACAGGGGAGTAGAAACGAGCAGTACTTC
-	-	TRBV12-3/TRBV12-4	TRBJ2-1	CASSLAGSGSYNEQFF	TGTGCCAGCAGTTTAGCGGGGAGCGGCTCCTACAATGAGCAGTTCTTC
-	-	TRBV18	TRBJ2-3	CASSTQGPQLTATSTDTQYF	TGTGCCAGCTCAACACAGGGACCTCAGCTTACTGCCACTAGCACAGATACGCAGTATTTT
-	-	TRBV10-2	TRBJ2-4	CASSWRVGAKNIQYF	TGCGCCAGCAGCTGGCGGGTTGGAGCCAAAAACATTCAGTACTTC
few	-	TRBV7-8	TRBJ2-2	CASTELTGELFF	TGTGCCAGCACCGAACTTACCGGGGAGCTGTTTTTT
-	-	TRBV20-1	TRBJ2-2	CSASLQEPGELFF	TGCAGTGCTAGCTTGCAGGAGCCCGGGGAGCTGTTTTTT
few	-	TRBV7-2	TRBJ2-7	CASSLTSSSSYEQYF	TGTGCCAGCAGCTTGACTAGTTCGTCCTCCTACGAGCAGTACTTC
few	TRBD1	TRBV5-1	TRBJ1-1	CASSLGDRGRMNTEAFF	TGCGCCAGCAGTTTGGGTGACAGGGGCCGAATGAACACTGAAGCTTTCTTT
few	-	TRBV5-1	TRBJ2-1	CASNQRGPGEGYNEQFF	TGCGCCAGCAACCAAAGAGGGCCGGGTGAGGGTTACAATGAGCAGTTCTTC
-	-	TRBV29-1	TRBJ1-4	CSVESGAGTEKLFF	TGCAGCGTTGAATCGGGCGCTGGGACTGAAAAACTGTTTTTT
-	TRBD2	TRBV29-1	TRBJ2-1	CSVVGTSDGEQFF	TGCAGCGTTGTGGGGACTAGTGACGGAGAGCAGTTCTTC
many	TRBD1	TRBV12-3/TRBV12-4	TRBJ2-4	CASSPGTGLAKNIQYF	TGTGCCAGCAGCCCTGGGACAGGCTTAGCCAAAAACATTCAGTACTTC
few	-	TRBV5-1	TRBJ2-7	CASSLVEGSYEQYF	TGCGCCAGCAGCTTAGTGGAGGGGTCCTACGAGCAGTACTTC
-	TRBD1	TRBV20-1	TRBJ1-5	CSARPGQGGNQPQHF	TGCAGTGCTAGACCCGGACAGGGGGGCAATCAGCCCCAGCATTTT
-	-	TRBV5-1	TRBJ1-2	CASSLPENYGHTF	TGCGCCAGCAGCTTACCCGAGAACTATGGCCACACCTTC
few	TRBD2	TRBV5-1	TRBJ2-3	CASSLGNLAGGTPDTQYF	TGCGCCAGCAGCTTGGGAAATCTAGCGGGAGGGACCCCAGATACGCAGTATTTT
-	TRBD2	TRBV5-1	TRBJ2-1	CASFKGLASYNEQFF	TGCGCCAGCTTTAAGGGACTAGCCTCCTACAATGAGCAGTTCTTC
once	-	TRBV20-1	TRBJ2-7	CSAHRSGRATYNEQYF	TGCAGTGCCCACCGCTCGGGGCGGGCGACCTACAATGAGCAGTACTTC